This is a list of T cell receptor beta chains from one sample in a study of graft-versus-host responses after intestinal transplantation. Produced via immunoSEQ multiplex PCR; TCRdb's table is partial and in-frame only. The table lists about 7,000 clones, around a third of them singletons, with over 5.5% in the top ten. This specimen was alloreactive CD8+ T cells from a mixed lymphocyte reaction culture, taken before transplantation. These receptors were collected from a human patient who was an organ donor for intestinal transplantation. CDR3s include the opening cysteine and the closing phenylalanine or tryptophan.

v_call	j_call	cdr3_aa
TRBV4-3	TRBJ1-2	CASSQPSGYGYTF
TRBV23-1	TRBJ1-6	CASSEGGQGYSPLHF
TRBV29-1	TRBJ2-7	CSGGGTDPYEQYF
TRBV7-8	TRBJ2-7	CASSLGVYEQYF
TRBV13	TRBJ2-1	CASSAQGIEQFF
TRBV6-4	TRBJ1-2	CASSFGSSGYGYTF
TRBV7-9	TRBJ2-2	CASSLTGAPGELFF
TRBV19	TRBJ1-1	CASSILTSNTEAFF
TRBV6-5	TRBJ2-1	CASSYFGSGTYNEQFF
TRBV4-3	TRBJ2-5	CASSQVWPGGTQETQYF
TRBV6-5	TRBJ1-5	CASSYGRQGIQPQHF
TRBV11-2	-	CASSPGRGPYEQYF
TRBV18	TRBJ2-6	CASSLIEDNLQSRANVLTF
TRBV10-3	TRBJ2-6	CAISEWDRGPGANVLTF
TRBV19	TRBJ2-7	CASSAGLVHHEQYF
TRBV6-9	TRBJ2-1	CASSITYYNEQFF
TRBV6-5	TRBJ2-2	CASSYSGTGELFF
TRBV11-2	TRBJ2-7	CASSWNPGQGAYEQYF
TRBV5-3	TRBJ2-3	CARSQSRLISDTQYF
TRBV4-1	TRBJ1-2	CASSQPPVTYGYTF
TRBV11-1	TRBJ1-2	CASSGQGTDYGYTF
TRBV7-2	TRBJ1-5	CASSLGRVGQPQHF
TRBV30	TRBJ2-1	CAWSVGDYVPGDNEQFF
TRBV6-8	TRBJ2-2	CASSYSLVELFF
TRBV11-2	TRBJ2-7	CASSRRASGGSLGQYF
TRBV6-1	TRBJ2-7	CASSEVTRGEQYF
TRBV4-1	TRBJ2-6	CASSQHNLPGTGGSGANVLTF
TRBV5-6	TRBJ2-1	CASSWVGRYEQFF
TRBV5-8	TRBJ2-5	CASSQLRQVQETQYF
TRBV25-1	TRBJ2-7	CASSPGTGPVYEQYF
TRBV7-2	TRBJ1-4	CASSTNGRDRGRRGKTVF
TRBV10-3	TRBJ1-4	CAIRREGREKLFF
TRBV4-3	TRBJ2-5	CASSQDRGGLETQYF
TRBV4-1	TRBJ1-3	CASSQGPGSGNTIYF
TRBV9	TRBJ2-3	CASSAAGSGGPTDTQYF
TRBV6-5	TRBJ1-2	CASSYGTGRYGYTF
TRBV13	TRBJ2-7	CASSLGRAYEQYF
TRBV20-1	TRBJ2-1	CSLDSEVEQFF
TRBV6-5	TRBJ2-5	CASSYSSTGEQETQYF
TRBV5-4	TRBJ2-1	CASSLDWGGTYNEQFF
TRBV7-6	TRBJ1-6	CASSPRRTPGQGASPLHF
TRBV6-5	TRBJ1-2	CASMGNGPGYTF
TRBV4-1	TRBJ2-7	CASSQGGYEQYF